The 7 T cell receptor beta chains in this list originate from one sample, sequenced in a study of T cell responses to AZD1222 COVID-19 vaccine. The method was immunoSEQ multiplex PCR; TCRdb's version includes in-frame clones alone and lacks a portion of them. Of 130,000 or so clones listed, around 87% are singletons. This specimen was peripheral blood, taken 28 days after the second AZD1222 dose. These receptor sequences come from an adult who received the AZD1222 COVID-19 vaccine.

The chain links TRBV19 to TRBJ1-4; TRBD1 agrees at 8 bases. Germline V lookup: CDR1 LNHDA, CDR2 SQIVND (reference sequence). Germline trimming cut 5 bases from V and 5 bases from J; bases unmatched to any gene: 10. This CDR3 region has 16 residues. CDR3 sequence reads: CASSSVAGTGNEKLFF. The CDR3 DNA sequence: TGTGCCAGTAGTTCCGTAGCGGGGACAGGAAATGAAAAACTGTTTTTT.

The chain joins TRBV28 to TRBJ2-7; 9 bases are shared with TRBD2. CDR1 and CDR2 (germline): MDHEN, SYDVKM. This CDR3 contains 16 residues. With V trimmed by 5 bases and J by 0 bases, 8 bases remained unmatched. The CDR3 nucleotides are TGTGCCAGCAGTCTTACAAGCGGGGGGAGCTCCTACGAGCAGTACTTC. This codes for CASSLTSGGSSYEQYF.

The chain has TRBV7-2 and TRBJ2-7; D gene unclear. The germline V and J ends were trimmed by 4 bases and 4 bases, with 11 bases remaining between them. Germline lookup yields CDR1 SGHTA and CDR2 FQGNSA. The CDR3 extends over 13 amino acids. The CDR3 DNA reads TGTGCCAGCAGCTCCAGGACCGTATACGAGCAGTACTTC. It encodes CASSSRTVYEQYF.

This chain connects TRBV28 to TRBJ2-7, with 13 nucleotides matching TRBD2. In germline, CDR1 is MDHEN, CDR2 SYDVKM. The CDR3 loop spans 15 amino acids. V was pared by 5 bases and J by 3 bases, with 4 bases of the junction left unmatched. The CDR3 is CASSPGTSGDYEQYF. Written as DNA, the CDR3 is TGTGCCAGCAGTCCGGGGACTAGCGGGGACTACGAGCAGTACTTC.

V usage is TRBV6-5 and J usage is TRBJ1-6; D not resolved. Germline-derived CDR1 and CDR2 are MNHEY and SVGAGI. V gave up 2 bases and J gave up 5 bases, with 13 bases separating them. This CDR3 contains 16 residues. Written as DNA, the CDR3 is TGTGCCAGCAGTTACCGGCCAGCTACTGATAATTCACCCCTCCACTTT. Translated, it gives CASSYRPATDNSPLHF.

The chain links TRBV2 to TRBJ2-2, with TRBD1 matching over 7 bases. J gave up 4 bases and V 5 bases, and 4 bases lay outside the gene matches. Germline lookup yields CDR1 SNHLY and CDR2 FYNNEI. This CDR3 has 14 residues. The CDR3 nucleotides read TGTGCCAGCAGTAGGGGGCCGGGCACCGGGGAGCTGTTTTTT. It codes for CASSRGPGTGELFF. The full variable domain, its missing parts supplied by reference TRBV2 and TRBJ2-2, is EPEVTQTPSHQVTQMGQEVILRCVPISNHLYFYWYRQILGQKVEFLVSFYNNEISEKSEIFDDQFSVERPDGSNFTLKIRSTKLEDSAMYFCASSRGPGTGELFFGEGSRLTVL.

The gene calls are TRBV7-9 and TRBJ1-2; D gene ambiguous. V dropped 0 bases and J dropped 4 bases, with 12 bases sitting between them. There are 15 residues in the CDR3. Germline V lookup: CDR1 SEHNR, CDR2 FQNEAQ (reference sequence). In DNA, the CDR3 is TGTGCCAGCAGCTTAGCGCTTCGGACGGCCTATGGCTACACCTTC. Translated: CASSLALRTAYGYTF.